This T cell receptor (beta chain) was documented in a study of blood T cell repertoires in COVID-19. CDR1 SGDLS and CDR2 YYNGEE come from the germline V gene. With 0 bases clipped from V and 1 base from J, the junction kept 8 bases outside the gene matches. CDR3 length: 19 residues. The data were produced by immunoSEQ multiplex PCR, yet TCRdb's version contains in-frame clones alone and is incomplete. The sample lists 200,000 to 250,000 clones, around 90% occurring once. The sequence was collected from a man between 25 and 39 years old who had been exposed to COVID-19. The sample taken for sequencing was PBMCs or T cells enriched from blood (not recorded which). The chain recombines TRBV9 with TRBJ2-1, with 12 positions matching TRBD2. CDR3 sequence (DNA): TGTGCCAGCAGCGTAGAGTCTAGCGGGGGGGATTGGTCCTACAATGAGCAGTTCTTC. This sequence encodes CASSVESSGGDWSYNEQFF.